The present entry profiles one T cell receptor (beta chain) with its context. This specimen belongs to a study of T cell responses to AZD1222 COVID-19 vaccine. With V trimmed by 2 bases and J by 0 bases, 7 bases remained unmatched. The CDR3 is 16 residues long. Looked up from germline, CDR1 is SGHDT and CDR2 is YYEEEE. The table came from immunoSEQ multiplex PCR; TCRdb's copy has only in-frame clones and leaves some out. The sample carries more than 100,000 clones, approximately 88% recorded once. This TCR came from an adult in good health. Sequences were derived from peripheral blood, sampled on day 0 of AZD1222 vaccination. V and J are TRBV5-6 and TRBJ1-1; 7 bases fit TRBD1. The CDR3 is CASSFMGQHLNTEAFF. DNA for the CDR3: TGTGCCAGCAGCTTTATGGGACAGCACTTGAACACTGAAGCTTTCTTT.